The present T cell receptor beta chain was sequenced within a study of blood T cell repertoires in COVID-19. At the level of the study: Spain, Italy and the United States supplied samples that represented acute and convalescent COVID-19. PBMCs, B-cell-depleted T cells, or T cells were the source of the cDNA or gDNA that made up the material.

Sequencing was performed with immunoSEQ multiplex PCR; in TCRdb, only in-frame clones are kept and a portion is missing. The sample consists of some 45,000 clones, about nine tenths of them appearing once. CDR1 MNHEY and CDR2 SVGEGT come from the germline V gene. V lost 6 bases, J lost 13 bases, and 13 bases stayed unmatched. This CDR3 has 13 residues. The V gene is TRBV6-2 or TRBV6-3, the J gene TRBJ2-7; TRBD1 agrees at 9 bases. The sample taken for sequencing was peripheral blood. This receptor was identified in a human donor in a cohort sampled during active COVID-19. The CDR3 DNA follows: TGTGCCAGCAGCTCCCTAACAGGGGGCGCATCATACTTC. This gives the protein CASSSLTGGASYF.